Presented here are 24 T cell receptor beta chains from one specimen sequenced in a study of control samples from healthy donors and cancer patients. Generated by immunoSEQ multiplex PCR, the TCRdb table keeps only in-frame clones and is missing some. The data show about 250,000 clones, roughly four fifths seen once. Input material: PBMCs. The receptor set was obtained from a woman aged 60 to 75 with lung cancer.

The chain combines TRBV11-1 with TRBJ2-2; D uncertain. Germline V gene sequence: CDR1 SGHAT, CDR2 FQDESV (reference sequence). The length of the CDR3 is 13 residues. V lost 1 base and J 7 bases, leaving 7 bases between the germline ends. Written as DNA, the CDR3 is TGTGCCAGCAGCTTAGATGAGATCGGGGAGCTGTTTTTT. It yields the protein CASSLDEIGELFF.

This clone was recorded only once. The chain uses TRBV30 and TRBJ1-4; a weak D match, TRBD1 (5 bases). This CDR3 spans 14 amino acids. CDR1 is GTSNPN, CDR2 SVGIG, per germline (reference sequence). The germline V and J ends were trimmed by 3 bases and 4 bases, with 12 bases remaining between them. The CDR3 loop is CAWSPGSLNEKLFF. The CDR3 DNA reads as TGTGCCTGGAGCCCAGGGAGTCTTAATGAAAAACTGTTTTTT.

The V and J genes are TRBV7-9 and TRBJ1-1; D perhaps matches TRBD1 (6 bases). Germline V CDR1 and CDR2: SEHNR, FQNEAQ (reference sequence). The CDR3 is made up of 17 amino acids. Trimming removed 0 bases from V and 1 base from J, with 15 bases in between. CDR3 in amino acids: CASSLAVWGHENTEAFF. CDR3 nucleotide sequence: TGTGCCAGCAGCTTAGCAGTTTGGGGACATGAGAACACTGAAGCTTTCTTT.

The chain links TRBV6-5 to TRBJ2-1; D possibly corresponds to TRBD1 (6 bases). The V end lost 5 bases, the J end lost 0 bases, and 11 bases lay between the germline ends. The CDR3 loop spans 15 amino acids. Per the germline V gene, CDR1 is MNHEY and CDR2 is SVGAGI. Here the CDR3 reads CASSIDRSSYNEQFF. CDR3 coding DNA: TGTGCCAGCAGTATCGACAGGAGCTCCTACAATGAGCAGTTCTTC.

CDR3 sequence reads: CASSPQPEPSAEQYF. The CDR3 nucleotides read TGTGCCAGCAGCCCCCAACCCGAACCGTCGGCCGAGCAGTACTTC. This rearrangement joins TRBV7-3 to TRBJ2-7; unclear D gene. Trimming pared 5 bases from V and 6 bases from J, leaving 20 bases between. Germline-derived CDR1 and CDR2 are SGHTA and FQGTGA. The CDR3 contains 15 residues.

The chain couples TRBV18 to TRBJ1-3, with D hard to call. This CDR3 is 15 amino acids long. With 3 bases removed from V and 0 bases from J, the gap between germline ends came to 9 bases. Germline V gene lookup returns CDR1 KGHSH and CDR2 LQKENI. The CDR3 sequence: CASSPDGLSGNTIYF. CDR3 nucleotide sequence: TGTGCCAGCTCACCCGACGGACTCTCTGGAAACACCATATATTTT.

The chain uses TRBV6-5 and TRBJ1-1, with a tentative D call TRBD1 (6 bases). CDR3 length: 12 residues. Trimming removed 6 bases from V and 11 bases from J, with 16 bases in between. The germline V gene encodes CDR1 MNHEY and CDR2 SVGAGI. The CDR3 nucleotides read TGTGCCAGCAGCAACCACAGGGCCCGTGCTTTCTTT. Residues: CASSNHRARAFF.

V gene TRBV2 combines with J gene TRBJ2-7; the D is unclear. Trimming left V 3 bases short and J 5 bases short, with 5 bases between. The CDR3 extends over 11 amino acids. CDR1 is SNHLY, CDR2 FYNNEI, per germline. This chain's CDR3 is CASSDDHEQYF. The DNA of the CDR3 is TGTGCCAGCAGTGATGACCACGAGCAGTACTTC.

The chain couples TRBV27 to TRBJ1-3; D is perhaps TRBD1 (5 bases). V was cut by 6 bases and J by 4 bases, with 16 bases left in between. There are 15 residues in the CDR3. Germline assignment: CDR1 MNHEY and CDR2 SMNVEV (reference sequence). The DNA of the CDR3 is TGTGCCAGCAGCAGAGGGCGGGGGTTGGGAAACACCATATATTTT. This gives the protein CASSRGRGLGNTIYF.

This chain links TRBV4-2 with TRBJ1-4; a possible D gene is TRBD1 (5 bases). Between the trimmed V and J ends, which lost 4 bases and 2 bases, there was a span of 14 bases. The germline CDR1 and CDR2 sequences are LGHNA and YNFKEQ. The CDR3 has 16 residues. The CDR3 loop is CASSPPDRGTNEKLFF. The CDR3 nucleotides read TGTGCCAGCAGCCCCCCTGATCGGGGGACTAATGAAAAACTGTTTTTT.

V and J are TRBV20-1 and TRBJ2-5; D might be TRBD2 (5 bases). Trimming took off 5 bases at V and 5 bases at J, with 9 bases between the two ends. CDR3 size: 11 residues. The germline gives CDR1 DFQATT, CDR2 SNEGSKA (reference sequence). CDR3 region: CSAPEGETQYF. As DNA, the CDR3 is TGCAGTGCTCCAGAGGGTGAGACCCAGTACTTC.

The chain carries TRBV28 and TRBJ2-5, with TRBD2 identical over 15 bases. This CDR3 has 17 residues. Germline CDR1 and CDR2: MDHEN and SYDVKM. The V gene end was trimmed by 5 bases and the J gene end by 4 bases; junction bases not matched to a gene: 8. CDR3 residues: CASSVGLAGGMGETQYF. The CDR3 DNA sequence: TGTGCCAGCAGTGTGGGACTAGCGGGAGGTATGGGAGAGACCCAGTACTTC.

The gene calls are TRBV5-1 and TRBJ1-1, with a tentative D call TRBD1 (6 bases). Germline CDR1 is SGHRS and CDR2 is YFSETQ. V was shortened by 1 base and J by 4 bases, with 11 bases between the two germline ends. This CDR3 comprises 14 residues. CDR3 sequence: CASSLQGMGTEAFF. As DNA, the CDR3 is TGCGCCAGCAGCTTGCAGGGGATGGGCACTGAAGCTTTCTTT.

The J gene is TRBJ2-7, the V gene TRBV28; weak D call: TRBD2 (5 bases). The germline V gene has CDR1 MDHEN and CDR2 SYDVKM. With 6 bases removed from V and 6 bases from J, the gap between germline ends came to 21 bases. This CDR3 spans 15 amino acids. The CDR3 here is CASSVYYTTNGEQYF. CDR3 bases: TGTGCCAGCAGCGTATATTATACGACTAACGGCGAGCAGTACTTC.

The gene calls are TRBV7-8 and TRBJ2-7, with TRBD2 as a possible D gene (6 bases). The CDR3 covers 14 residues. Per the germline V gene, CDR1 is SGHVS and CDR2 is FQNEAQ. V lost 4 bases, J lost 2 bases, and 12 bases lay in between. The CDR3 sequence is CASSYASAAYEQYF. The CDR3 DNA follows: TGTGCCAGCAGCTACGCTAGCGCCGCCTACGAGCAGTACTTC.

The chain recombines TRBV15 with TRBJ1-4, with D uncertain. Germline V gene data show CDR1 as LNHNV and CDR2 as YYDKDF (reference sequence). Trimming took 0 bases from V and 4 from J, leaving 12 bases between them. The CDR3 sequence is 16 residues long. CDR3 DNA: TGTGCCACCAGCAGAGATCAATTGGGGATTAATGAAAAACTGTTTTTT. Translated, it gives CATSRDQLGINEKLFF.

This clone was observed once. Here the CDR3 reads CASSPRLAGGSVQFF. In DNA, the CDR3 is TGTGCCAGCAGCCCAAGACTAGCGGGGGGGTCCGTGCAGTTCTTC. This chain joins TRBV14 and TRBJ2-1; 14 nucleotides line up with TRBD2. With 4 bases clipped from V and 12 bases from J, the junction kept 8 bases outside the gene matches. Germline V gene lookup returns CDR1 SGHDN and CDR2 FVKESK. The CDR3 sequence is 15 residues long.

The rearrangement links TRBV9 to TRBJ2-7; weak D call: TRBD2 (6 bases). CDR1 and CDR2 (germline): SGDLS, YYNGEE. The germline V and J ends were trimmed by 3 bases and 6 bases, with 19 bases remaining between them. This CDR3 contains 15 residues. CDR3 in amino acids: CASSATGTGALEQYF. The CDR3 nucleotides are TGTGCCAGCAGCGCCACCGGGACTGGAGCCCTCGAGCAGTACTTC.

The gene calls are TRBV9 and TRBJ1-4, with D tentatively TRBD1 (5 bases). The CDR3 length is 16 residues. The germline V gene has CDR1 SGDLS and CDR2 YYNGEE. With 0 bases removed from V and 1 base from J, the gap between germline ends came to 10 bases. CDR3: CASSVAAQGTNEKLFF. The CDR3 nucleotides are TGTGCCAGCAGCGTAGCTGCGCAGGGAACTAATGAAAAACTGTTTTTT.

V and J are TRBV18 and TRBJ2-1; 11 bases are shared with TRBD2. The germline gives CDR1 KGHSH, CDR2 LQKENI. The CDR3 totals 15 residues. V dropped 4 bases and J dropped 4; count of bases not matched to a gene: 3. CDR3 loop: CASSLGLADYNEQFF. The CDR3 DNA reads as TGTGCCAGCTCACTGGGACTAGCGGATTACAATGAGCAGTTCTTC.

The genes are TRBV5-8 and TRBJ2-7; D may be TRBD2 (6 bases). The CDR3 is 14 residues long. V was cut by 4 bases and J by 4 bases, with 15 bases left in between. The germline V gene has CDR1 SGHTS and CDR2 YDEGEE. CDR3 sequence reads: CASSVAEGPYEQYF. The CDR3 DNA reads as TGTGCCAGCAGCGTCGCGGAGGGTCCGTACGAGCAGTACTTC. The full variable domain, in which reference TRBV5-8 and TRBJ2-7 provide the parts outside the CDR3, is EAGVTQSPTHLIKTRGQQATLRCSPISGHTSVYWYQQALGLGLQFLLWYDEGEERNRGNFPPRFSGRQFPNYSSELNVNALELEDSALYLCASSVAEGPYEQYFGPGTRLTVT.

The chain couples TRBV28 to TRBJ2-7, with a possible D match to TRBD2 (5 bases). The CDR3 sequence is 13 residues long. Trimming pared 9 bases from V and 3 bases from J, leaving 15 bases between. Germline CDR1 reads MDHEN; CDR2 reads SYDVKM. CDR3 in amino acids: CASIGLPHYEQYF. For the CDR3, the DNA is TGTGCCAGTATTGGACTGCCACACTACGAGCAGTACTTC.

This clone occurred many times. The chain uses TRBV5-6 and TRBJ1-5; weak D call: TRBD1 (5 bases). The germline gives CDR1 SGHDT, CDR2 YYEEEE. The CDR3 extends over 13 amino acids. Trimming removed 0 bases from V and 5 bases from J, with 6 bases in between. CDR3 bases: TGTGCCAGCAGCTTGGGGGGGGATCAGCCCCAGCATTTT. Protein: CASSLGGDQPQHF.

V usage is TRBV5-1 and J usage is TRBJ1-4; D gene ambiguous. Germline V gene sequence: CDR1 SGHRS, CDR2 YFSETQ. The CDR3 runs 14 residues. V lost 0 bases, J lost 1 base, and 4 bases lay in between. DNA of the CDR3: TGCGCCAGCAGCTTGGACGGAACTAATGAAAAACTGTTTTTT. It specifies CASSLDGTNEKLFF.